By sample fraction, the clone carrying this TCR beta chain is medium-sized. Its antigen is not identified. CDR1 is LNHDA and CDR2 is SQIVND in the germline V gene (reference sequence). The CDR3 is made up of 12 amino acids. With 3 bases clipped from V and 10 bases from J, the junction kept 3 bases outside the gene matches. The source of the sample is a study of PD-L1 blockade in urothelial cancer. Overall study context: Bladder-origin urothelial cancer in males covered about 85% of the roughly 29 patients. Among blood samples, the median T cell count was some 150,000.

Patients were living with locally advanced or metastatic urothelial carcinoma. The study's findings and limits: Better survival was predicted by below-median pretreatment blood TCR clonality.

Some clones are missing from TCRdb's copy, which holds only in-frame ones; the method was immunoSEQ multiplex PCR. The sample lists about 50,000 clones; roughly 77% were seen once. The sequence came from a man aged 70-80 years with urothelial cancer. V usage is TRBV19 and J usage is TRBJ2-1, with 7 bases identical to TRBD1. The sequencing here drew on PBMCs, taken around atezolizumab (anti-PD-L1) treatment. CDR3 loop: CASSIGTAEQFF. The CDR3 coding sequence is TGTGCCAGTAGTATTGGGACAGCGGAGCAGTTCTTC.